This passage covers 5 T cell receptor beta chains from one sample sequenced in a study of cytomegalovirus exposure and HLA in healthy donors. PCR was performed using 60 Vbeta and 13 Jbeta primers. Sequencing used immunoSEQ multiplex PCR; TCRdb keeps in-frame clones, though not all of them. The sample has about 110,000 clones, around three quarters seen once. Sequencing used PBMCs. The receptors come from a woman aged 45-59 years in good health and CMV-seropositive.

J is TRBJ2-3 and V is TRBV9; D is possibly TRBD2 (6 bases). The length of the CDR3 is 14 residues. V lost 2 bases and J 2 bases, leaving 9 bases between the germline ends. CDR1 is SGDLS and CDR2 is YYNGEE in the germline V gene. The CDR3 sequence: CASSVSGYTDTQYF. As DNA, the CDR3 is TGTGCCAGCAGCGTTAGCGGATACACAGATACGCAGTATTTT.

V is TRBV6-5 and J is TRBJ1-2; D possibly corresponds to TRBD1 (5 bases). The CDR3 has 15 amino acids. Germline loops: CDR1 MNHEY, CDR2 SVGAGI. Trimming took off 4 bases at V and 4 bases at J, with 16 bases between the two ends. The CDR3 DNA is TGTGCCAGCAGTTTTGCGGGGGAGTTCCCCTATGGCTACACCTTC. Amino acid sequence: CASSFAGEFPYGYTF.

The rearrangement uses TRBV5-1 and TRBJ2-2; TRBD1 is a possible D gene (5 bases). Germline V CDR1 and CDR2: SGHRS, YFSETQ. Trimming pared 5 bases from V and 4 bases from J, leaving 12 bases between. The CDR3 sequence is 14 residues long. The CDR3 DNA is TGCGCCAGCAGAGGGGCGACGGGCACCGGGGAGCTGTTTTTT. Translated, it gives CASRGATGTGELFF.

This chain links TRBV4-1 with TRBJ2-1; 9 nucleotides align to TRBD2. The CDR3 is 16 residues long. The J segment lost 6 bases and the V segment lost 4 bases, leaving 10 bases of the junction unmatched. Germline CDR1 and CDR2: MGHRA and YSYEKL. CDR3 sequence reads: CASSLRRLAGTNEQFF. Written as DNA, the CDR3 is TGCGCCAGCAGCCTCCGCCGCCTAGCGGGGACCAATGAGCAGTTCTTC.

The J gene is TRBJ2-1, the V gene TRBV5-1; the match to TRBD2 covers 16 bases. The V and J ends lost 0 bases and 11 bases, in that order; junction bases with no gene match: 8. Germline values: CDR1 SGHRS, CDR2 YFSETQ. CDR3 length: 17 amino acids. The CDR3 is CASSLALGLAGGPQQFF. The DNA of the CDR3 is TGCGCCAGCAGCTTGGCTCTGGGACTAGCGGGGGGGCCCCAGCAGTTCTTC.